This record concerns one T cell receptor beta chain sequence. The antigen it recognizes is unknown. Base qualities were left out, and no much larger clone turns up one base away. The approximately 39 donors, aged about 6 to 95 years, were systemically healthy Caucasian individuals from Russia. Ten milliliters of peripheral blood were drawn from each donor into EDTA-treated Vacutainer tubes. Ficoll-Paque density-gradient centrifugation was used to isolate PBMCs, with at least 6.5 million obtained per sample. Trizol reagent was used to extract total RNA from the PBMCs, yielding at least 6 micrograms per sample. The percentages of naive CD45RAhigh/CD27high T cells were determined by flow cytometry on a PBMC aliquot from every donor. CDR1 DFQATT and CDR2 SNEGSKA are derived from the germline V gene (reference sequence). The CDR3 spans 13 residues, from the cysteine through the phenylalanine. This entry keeps only the CDR3 DNA: 39 bases, framed from base 1. V is reduced by 5 bases and J by 5 bases, leaving a spacing of 15 bases between them.

The data are from a study of blood T cells in healthy people across ages (dated by TCRdb to the mid-2010s). Background for the entire study: In model experiments, template switching captured roughly one uniquely barcoded TCR beta cDNA molecule for every two T cells. To track age-related changes in TCR beta repertoire diversity, the study relied on deep sequencing normalized with unique cDNA molecular identifiers. The donors were divided into four age groups: young (average 16 years), middle-aged (approximately 39), aged (about 62) and long-lived (more than 75). To avoid experimental bias, donors of different ages were spread randomly across the sequencing lanes. Two additional independent replicas of 1 million unique cDNA reads from the same blood draw were analyzed for two donors (one aged 18 to 29 and one aged 80 or older). General findings and caveats noted by the study authors: A strong correlation was found between observed TCR beta diversity and the percentage of naive T cells measured by flow cytometry. The long-lived group showed more naive CD4+ T cells, fewer expanded clones and increased TCR diversity than the aged group, suggesting age selection. Because the CMV infection status of the donors was unknown, age-related changes in expanded clonotypes may potentially have been confounded. Estimates of total diversity from one million sequenced T cells were regarded as lower bounds and underestimates. Since profiling was done on bulk unsorted PBMCs, naive and antigen-experienced compartments could not be conclusively compared. As age increased, observed TCR beta diversity per million T cells dropped in a roughly linear way, and a significant reduction was already evident by age 40.

Libraries were constructed by 5' RACE. Sequenced on an Illumina HiSeq 2500. A second PCR of 7 to 11 cycles was run with a J-beta primer mix and a sample-barcoded 5' primer. A template-switch 5' adaptor carrying 12 random nucleotides introduced a unique molecular identifier onto each TCR beta cDNA molecule. Each sample yielded at least 3 million CDR3-containing paired-end reads. First-strand cDNA was synthesized from all RNA with the Mint cDNA synthesis kit, primed by a TRBC-specific oligonucleotide. After uracil-DNA glycosylase treatment, a first 18-cycle PCR used universal primers M1SS and BC2_uni_R on all cDNA. Per the original workflow: Normalization of each sample was performed by random selection of 1 million high-quality reads, each carrying a distinct molecular identifier. Instead of being binned into consensus sequences, reads that shared molecular identifiers were thrown out. MiTCR, with a Q25 quality threshold and the strictest error-elimination algorithm, was used for CDR3 identification, clonotype clustering and error correction. A nonparametric unseen species model with Euler transformation was used to estimate lower-bound total TCR beta diversity. The public reads were quality trimmed at Q25 with fastp and then assembled into clones with MiXCR by TCRdb, keeping productive beta chains. Every distinct CDR3 protein forms one entry, paired with its most common genes and DNA. TCRdb, rather than the study authors, made the V and J calls. Here the sample has approximately 320,000 distinct CDR3 sequences; 25% to 30% occur a single time. The biggest ten clones account for approximately 30% of the sample.

The sequenced material came from blood. The sequence was obtained from a woman aged 70 to 79 in good health. This chain is built from TRBV20-1 and TRBJ2-5, with a weak D call of TRBD2 (5 bases match). The CDR3 has the sequence CSAPLASTETQYF. The nucleotide sequence reads TGCAGTGCTCCGTTGGCTAGCACGGAGACCCAGTACTTC.